Listed here are 28 T cell receptor beta chains from one sample, sequenced in a study of naive and memory T cell subsets. The beta constant-region primer was an equimolar mix of two oligonucleotides covering TRBC1 and TRBC2. Ligated cDNA was amplified by four rounds of PCR with nested alpha and beta constant-region primers and SP2. TCRdb reanalysed the UMI-ligation and nested PCR reads using MiXCR and keeps one entry per CDR3 protein. The sample consists of 150,000 or so distinct CDR3 sequences, approximately 22% of them appearing once. Study-wide findings and caveats: A few larger clonotypes appeared in naive repertoires, especially CD8, possibly memory cells re-expressing CD45RA.

For these TCRs, the target antigens are not known. Sequences were obtained from naive CD4+ T cells from blood. Every receptor here comes from a human donor in good health.

For the CDR3, the DNA is TGTGCCAGTAGTAGGGGACAGCCCGTCAGCGTTGGCTACACCTTC. Protein sequence: CASSRGQPVSVGYTF. The chain links TRBV19 to TRBJ1-2, with 7 bases identical to TRBD1. Trimming cost V 4 bases and J 7 bases; bases outside gene matches: 12. Germline CDR1 LNHDA, CDR2 SQIVND (reference sequence). This CDR3 has 15 residues.

The genes are TRBV20-1 and TRBJ2-1; 7 nucleotides align to TRBD2. This CDR3 comprises 16 residues. J was trimmed by 0 bases and V by 5 bases; bases with no gene match: 10. Germline CDR1 reads DFQATT; CDR2 reads SNEGSKA (reference sequence). DNA of the CDR3: TGCAGTGCTTTCCGACTAGCCTCCTCCTCCTACAATGAGCAGTTCTTC. Amino acids: CSAFRLASSSYNEQFF.

This clonotype turned up a few times. The rearrangement links TRBV24-1 to TRBJ2-3; possibly TRBD2 for D (5 bases). The CDR3 has 15 amino acids. V shed 5 bases and J shed 4 bases, with 15 bases lying between them. CDR1 is KGHDR, CDR2 SFDVKD, per germline. This CDR3 reads CATSGQPSGADTQYF. CDR3 nucleotides: TGTGCCACCAGTGGCCAACCCTCCGGGGCAGATACGCAGTATTTT.

This clonotype has just a few counts. This chain connects TRBV29-1 to TRBJ2-2; weak D call: TRBD1 (5 bases). CDR1 is SQVTM, CDR2 ANQGSEA, per germline. The CDR3 covers 14 residues. V lost 7 bases, J lost 0 bases, and 12 bases lay in between. CDR3 protein: CSAGQGTNTGELFF. CDR3 nucleotide sequence: TGCAGCGCTGGGCAGGGAACGAACACCGGGGAGCTGTTTTTT.

CDR3 bases: TGCAGTGCTACCCCCTGGGGGGCTGGAAACACCATATATTTT. Encoded protein: CSATPWGAGNTIYF. This chain links TRBV20-1 with TRBJ1-3; D perhaps matches TRBD1 (5 bases). Trimming stripped 4 bases from V and 2 bases from J, with 12 bases between. The CDR3 is made up of 14 amino acids. Per germline, CDR1 DFQATT and CDR2 SNEGSKA (reference sequence).

Only one count was recorded for this clonotype. CDR3 region: CASSYVAAAAHEQYF. For the CDR3, the DNA is TGTGCCAGCAGTTACGTGGCGGCAGCTGCCCACGAGCAGTACTTC. The V call is TRBV6-2 or TRBV6-3, the J call TRBJ2-7; D remains ambiguous. The CDR3 totals 15 residues. Between the trimmed V and J ends, which lost 2 bases and 5 bases, there was a span of 16 bases. Germline CDR1 is MNHEY and CDR2 is SVGEGT.

This clonotype came up many times. The V call is TRBV10-3, the J call TRBJ2-5; 8 positions agree with TRBD2. Germline V lookup: CDR1 ENHRY, CDR2 SYGVKD. Trimming removed 11 bases from V and 2 bases from J; junction bases left unmatched: 13. The CDR3 loop spans 15 amino acids. Written as DNA, the CDR3 is TGTGCCTCCACGGTACGGGAGGGTGGTCAAGAGACCCAGTACTTC. Its protein product is CASTVREGGQETQYF.

In this sample, this clonotype turned up many times. The chain joins TRBV20-1 to TRBJ2-5; TRBD2 matches at 10 bases. Germline values: CDR1 DFQATT, CDR2 SNEGSKA (reference sequence). CDR3 size: 16 residues. With V trimmed by 3 bases and J by 1 base, 8 bases remained unmatched. For the CDR3, the DNA is TGCAGTGCTAGTCGTATAGCGGGAGGCCGCCAAGAGACCCAGTACTTC. This codes for CSASRIAGGRQETQYF.

J is TRBJ1-2 and V is TRBV29-1; the match to TRBD1 covers 9 bases. This CDR3 spans 16 amino acids. Germline-derived CDR1 and CDR2 are SQVTM and ANQGSEA. Trimming at V came to 4 bases and at J to 9 bases, leaving 18 bases not matched to a gene. CDR3 protein: CSVVKRTGVPPGSYTF. CDR3 in DNA: TGCAGCGTTGTGAAGCGGACAGGGGTCCCACCGGGAAGCTACACCTTC. The full variable domain, with the rest looked up from reference TRBV29-1 and TRBJ1-2, is SAVISQKPSRDICQRGTSLTIQCQVDSQVTMMFWYRQQPGQSLTLIATANQGSEATYESGFVIDKFPISRPNLTFSTLTVSNMSPEDSSIYLCSVVKRTGVPPGSYTFGSGTRLTVV.

The V and J genes are TRBV9 and TRBJ2-1, with D maybe TRBD1 (5 bases). This CDR3 comprises 15 residues. CDR1 is SGDLS, CDR2 YYNGEE, per germline. The V end lost 0 bases, the J end lost 10 bases, and 17 bases lay between the germline ends. This CDR3 reads CASSVDPGAPSEQFF. As DNA, the CDR3 is TGTGCCAGCAGCGTAGATCCTGGGGCCCCCAGCGAGCAGTTCTTC.

This clonotype has only a few counts. The rearrangement uses TRBV29-1 and TRBJ1-2; D uncertain. Germline lookup yields CDR1 SQVTM and CDR2 ANQGSEA. The CDR3 has 14 amino acids. V lost 4 bases and J 7 bases, leaving 19 bases between the germline ends. As DNA, the CDR3 is TGCAGCGTTGCAGGCAGATTGAATATGGGTGGCTACACCTTC. It codes for CSVAGRLNMGGYTF.

The V and J genes are TRBV6-2 or TRBV6-3 and TRBJ2-7; D uncertain. Between the trimmed V and J ends, which lost 4 bases and 4 bases, there was a span of 8 bases. The CDR3 has 12 amino acids. Germline V gene lookup returns CDR1 MNHEY and CDR2 SVGEGT. In DNA, the CDR3 is TGTGCCAGCAGTTCGTCCCAATACGAGCAGTACTTC. Residues: CASSSSQYEQYF.

This chain uses TRBV7-9 with TRBJ1-6; 10 bases agree with TRBD1. V shed 6 bases and J 10 bases; nucleotides not matched to a gene: 6. There are 14 residues in the CDR3. Germline V gives CDR1 SEHNR, CDR2 FQNEAQ (reference sequence). The CDR3 coding sequence is TGTGCCAGCAGTCGACAGGGGGCGGCCTCACCCCTCCACTTT. It encodes CASSRQGAASPLHF.

The chain employs TRBV20-1 and TRBJ2-1, with D hard to call. Trimming pared 4 bases from V and 6 bases from J, leaving 10 bases between. Germline assignment: CDR1 DFQATT and CDR2 SNEGSKA (reference sequence). This CDR3 comprises 12 residues. CDR3 sequence: CSATIQVNEQFF. The CDR3 nucleotides read TGCAGTGCTACGATTCAAGTCAATGAGCAGTTCTTC.

This clonotype has ten or more counts. The rearrangement links TRBV12-3 or TRBV12-4 to TRBJ2-2; D might be TRBD1 (6 bases). The CDR3 is 13 residues long. V lost 2 bases and J lost 5, with 6 bases in between. The CDR3 DNA reads as TGTGCCAGCAGTTTAACAGGGACCGGGGAGCTGTTTTTT. Translated, it gives CASSLTGTGELFF.

The genes are TRBV12-3 or TRBV12-4 and TRBJ2-2; no clear D gene. V was cut by 8 bases and J by 5 bases, with 6 bases left in between. The CDR3 covers 11 residues. CDR3 amino acids: CASSTTGELFF. The CDR3 DNA sequence: TGTGCCAGCTCGACGACCGGGGAGCTGTTTTTT.

Only a few counts were recorded for this clonotype. The chain is built from TRBV27 and TRBJ2-5; tentatively, D is TRBD2 (5 bases). The V end was cut by 7 bases, the J end by 5 bases, with 14 bases between. CDR1 is MNHEY and CDR2 is SMNVEV in the germline V gene (reference sequence). The CDR3 covers 13 residues. The CDR3 region has the DNA TGTGCCAGCACCCACCATGGGAGTGAGACCCAGTACTTC. Its translation is CASTHHGSETQYF.

The J gene is TRBJ2-3, the V gene TRBV7-6; a possible D gene is TRBD2 (6 bases). Trimming shortened V by 5 bases and J by 2 bases, and 14 bases separated the two germline ends. The CDR3 consists of 15 residues. CDR1 and CDR2 from the germline V gene are SGHVS and FNYEAQ. The CDR3 protein is CASSPNQGLTDTQYF. The CDR3 DNA reads as TGTGCCAGCAGCCCCAATCAGGGACTCACAGATACGCAGTATTTT.

The chain carries TRBV19 and TRBJ1-5; D gene ambiguous. V was pared by 3 bases and J by 0 bases, with 12 bases between. The CDR3 has 16 residues. Germline V gene lookup returns CDR1 LNHDA and CDR2 SQIVND (reference sequence). CDR3 loop: CASSIAQLYSNQPQHF. DNA of the CDR3: TGTGCCAGTAGTATCGCGCAGCTATATAGCAATCAGCCCCAGCATTTT.

On this clonotype itself: The missing conserved phenylalanine or tryptophan at the end of this CDR3 makes a read error likely. It is unclear where the CDR3 begins or ends on the DNA, so no DNA is shown, and the CDR3 is as TCRdb lists it. The chain carries TRBV6-2 or TRBV6-3 and TRBJ2-3; TRBD2 is taken as the D call from the table, unchecked against the DNA. Germline V gene sequence: CDR1 MNHEY, CDR2 SVGEGT. Inclusive of both ends, the CDR3 amounts to 10 amino acids. The chain's CDR3 is CASPRLAGAL.

This clonotype was detected only a few times. The V call is TRBV6-6, the J call TRBJ2-5; 10 bases are shared with TRBD2. Unmatched junction bases numbered 9, after V lost 5 bases and J lost 6 bases. This CDR3 region has 15 residues. Germline CDR1 and CDR2: MNHNY and SVGAGI (reference sequence). As DNA, the CDR3 is TGTGCCAGCAGTCTTCTAGCGGGGGCCCTCCAGACCCAGTACTTC. Translated, it gives CASSLLAGALQTQYF.

In its sample, this clonotype was seen many times. This sequence joins TRBV6-6 and TRBJ2-7, with TRBD2 matching over 8 bases. CDR1 is MNHNY and CDR2 is SVGAGI in the germline V gene (reference sequence). The CDR3 has 14 residues. J gave up 0 bases and V 6 bases, and 4 bases lay outside the gene matches. CDR3 DNA: TGTGCCAGCAGCTTTAGCGGGGTCTCCTACGAGCAGTACTTC. Its translation is CASSFSGVSYEQYF.

This clonotype was detected a few times. V and J are TRBV6-2 or TRBV6-3 and TRBJ2-7; 7 bases are shared with TRBD1. The germline V gene has CDR1 MNHEY and CDR2 SVGEGT. J gave up 3 bases and V 7 bases, and 9 bases lay outside the gene matches. The CDR3 length is 14 residues. CDR3 sequence (DNA): TGTGCCAGCACTCCCCGGACAGGCATCTACGAGCAGTACTTC. This sequence encodes CASTPRTGIYEQYF.

V usage is TRBV15 and J usage is TRBJ2-1; D might be TRBD2 (6 bases). Trimming removed 0 bases at V and 6 bases at J, with 15 bases between. The V gene's germline CDR1 is LNHNV and CDR2 YYDKDF (reference sequence). This CDR3 has 16 residues. This CDR3 is CATSRDIGRSGNEQFF. DNA of the CDR3: TGTGCCACCAGCAGAGATATCGGCCGTAGCGGCAATGAGCAGTTCTTC. Combining the CDR3 with reference TRBV15 and TRBJ2-1 gives the whole variable domain DAMVIQNPRYQVTQFGKPVTLSCSQTLNHNVMYWYQQKSSQAPKLLFHYYDKDFNNEADTPDNFQSRRPNTSFCFLDIRSPGLGDTAMYLCATSRDIGRSGNEQFFGPGTRLTVL.

The chain recombines TRBV5-1 with TRBJ2-1, with TRBD2 matching 9 bases. Germline CDR1 SGHRS, CDR2 YFSETQ. This CDR3 region has 15 residues. V trimming: 4 bases; J trimming: 8 bases; junction bases outside the gene matches: 10. As DNA, the CDR3 is TGCGCCAGCAGCCCATTGCGGCGGGAGGGGGATGAGCAGTTCTTC. The encoded protein is CASSPLRREGDEQFF.

The rearrangement uses TRBV7-2 and TRBJ2-1, with D perhaps TRBD2 (5 bases). The CDR3 is 13 residues long. V lost 6 bases to trimming and J lost 7 bases, with 13 bases between them. The V gene's germline CDR1 is SGHTA and CDR2 FQGNSA. The CDR3 coding sequence is TGTGCCAGCAGGTTGAGCCCGGGGAATGAGCAGTTCTTC. Translation: CASRLSPGNEQFF.

This clonotype appeared many times. The V gene is TRBV10-2, the J gene TRBJ2-3; possibly TRBD2 for D (5 bases). Germline CDR1 reads WSHSY; CDR2 reads SAAADI. The CDR3 runs to 15 residues. V dropped 3 bases and J dropped 1 base, with 11 bases sitting between them. The CDR3 reads CASSERGRGTDTQYF. The CDR3 nucleotides are TGCGCCAGCAGTGAAAGAGGGAGAGGCACAGATACGCAGTATTTT.

This chain connects TRBV7-2 to TRBJ2-5, with D possibly matching TRBD1 (6 bases). The germline V gene encodes CDR1 SGHTA and CDR2 FQGNSA. V lost 1 base, J lost 3 bases, and 9 bases lay in between. The CDR3 is 14 amino acids. CDR3 DNA: TGTGCCAGCAGCTTAGGGACAGTCGAAGAGACCCAGTACTTC. This encodes CASSLGTVEETQYF. Looking up the rest from reference TRBV7-2 and TRBJ2-5 gives the full variable domain: GAGVSQSPSNKVTEKGKDVELRCDPISGHTALYWYRQSLGQGLEFLIYFQGNSAPDKSGLPSDRFSAERTGGSVSTLTIQRTQQEDSAVYLCASSLGTVEETQYFGPGTRLLVL.